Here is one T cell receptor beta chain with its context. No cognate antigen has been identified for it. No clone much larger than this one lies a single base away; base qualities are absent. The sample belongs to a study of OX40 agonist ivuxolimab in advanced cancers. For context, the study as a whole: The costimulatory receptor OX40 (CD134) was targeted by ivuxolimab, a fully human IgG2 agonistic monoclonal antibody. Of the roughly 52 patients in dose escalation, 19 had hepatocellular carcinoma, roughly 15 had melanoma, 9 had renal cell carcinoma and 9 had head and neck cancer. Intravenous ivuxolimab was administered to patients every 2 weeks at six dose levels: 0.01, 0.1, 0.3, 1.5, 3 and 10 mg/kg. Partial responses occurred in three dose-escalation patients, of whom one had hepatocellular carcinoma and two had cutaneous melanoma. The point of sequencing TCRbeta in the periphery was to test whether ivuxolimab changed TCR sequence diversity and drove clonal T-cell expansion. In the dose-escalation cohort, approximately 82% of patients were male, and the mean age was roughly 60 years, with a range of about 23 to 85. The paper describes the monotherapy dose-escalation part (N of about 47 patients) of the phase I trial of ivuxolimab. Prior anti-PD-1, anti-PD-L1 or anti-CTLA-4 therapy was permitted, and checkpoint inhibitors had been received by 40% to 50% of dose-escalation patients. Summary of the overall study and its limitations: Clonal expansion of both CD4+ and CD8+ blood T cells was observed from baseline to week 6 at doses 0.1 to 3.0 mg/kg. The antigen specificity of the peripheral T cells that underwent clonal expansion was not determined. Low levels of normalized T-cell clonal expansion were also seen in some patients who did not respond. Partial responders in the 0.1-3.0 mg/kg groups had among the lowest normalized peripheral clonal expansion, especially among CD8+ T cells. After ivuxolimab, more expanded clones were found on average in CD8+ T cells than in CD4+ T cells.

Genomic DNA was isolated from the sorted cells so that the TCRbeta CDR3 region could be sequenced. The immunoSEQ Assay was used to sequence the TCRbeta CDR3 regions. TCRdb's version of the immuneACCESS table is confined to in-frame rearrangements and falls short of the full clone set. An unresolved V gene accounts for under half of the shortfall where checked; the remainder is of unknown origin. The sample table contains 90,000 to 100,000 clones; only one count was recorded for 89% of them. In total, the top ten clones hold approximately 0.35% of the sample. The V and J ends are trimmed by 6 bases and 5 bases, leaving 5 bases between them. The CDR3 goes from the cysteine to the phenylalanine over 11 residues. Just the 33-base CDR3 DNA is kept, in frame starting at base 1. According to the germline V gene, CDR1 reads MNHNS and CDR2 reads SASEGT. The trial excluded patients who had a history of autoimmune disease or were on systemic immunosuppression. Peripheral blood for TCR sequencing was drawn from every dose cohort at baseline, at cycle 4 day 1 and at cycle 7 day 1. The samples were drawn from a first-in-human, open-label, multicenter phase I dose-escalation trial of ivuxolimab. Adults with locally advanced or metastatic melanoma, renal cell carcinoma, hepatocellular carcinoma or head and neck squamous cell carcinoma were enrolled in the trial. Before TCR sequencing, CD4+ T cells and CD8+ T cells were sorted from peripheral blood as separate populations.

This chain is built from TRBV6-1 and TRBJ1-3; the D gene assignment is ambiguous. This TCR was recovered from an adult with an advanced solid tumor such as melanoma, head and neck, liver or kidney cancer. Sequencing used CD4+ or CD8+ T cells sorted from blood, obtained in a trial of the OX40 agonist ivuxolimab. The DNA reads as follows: TGTGCCAGCAGAAGACGAAACACCATATATTTT. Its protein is CASRRRNTIYF.